Listed below are T cell receptor beta chains from one sample, sequenced in a study of blood T cells in healthy people across ages. TCRdb itself ran the 5' RACE reads through MiXCR, one entry per CDR3 protein. The top ten hold roughly 18% of the sample, which has 450,000 to 700,000 distinct CDR3 sequences, 25% to 30% seen once. The sample comprised blood. These receptors all stem from a woman in her sixties or seventies in good health. Each CDR3 is given with its conserved first and last residue.

TRBV19	TRBJ1-1	13	CASKDLPSFEAFF
TRBV6-5	TRBJ2-3	12	CASRPRGDTQYF
TRBV6-2/TRBV6-3	TRBJ2-5	16	CASSLGTGLIQETQYF
TRBV5-1	TRBJ1-1	15	CASSSRQGRSTEAFF
TRBV20-1	TRBJ2-7	16	CSARAPLQARGHEQYF
TRBV7-9	TRBJ1-5	16	CASSLGGGSGNQPQHF
TRBV7-2	TRBJ2-5	16	CASSLMTGGYQETQYF
TRBV20-1	TRBJ2-5	14	CSARVAGVKETQYF
TRBV29-1	TRBJ2-3	15	CSLTPTGGAADTQYF
TRBV20-1	TRBJ2-5	13	CSASLVGRETQYF
TRBV5-1	TRBJ2-5	16	CASSLAQGALGETQYF
TRBV5-1	TRBJ2-7	15	CASGPTRGGSYEQYF
TRBV20-1	TRBJ2-7	12	CSASASLYEQYF
TRBV24-1	TRBJ2-2	17	CATSDPQRQGLTGELFF
TRBV20-1	TRBJ2-4	14	CSARFSGGANIQYF
TRBV29-1	TRBJ1-2	11	CSVAGGHGYTF
TRBV7-7	-	15	CASSLATESSYEQYF
TRBV7-9	TRBJ1-2	14	CASTMHLGIYGYTF
TRBV6-5	TRBJ1-3	15	CASSLKQGFGNTIYF
TRBV14	TRBJ2-5	18	CASSQGRLAGARGETQYF
TRBV29-1	TRBJ2-5	13	CSAPINGRGTQYF
TRBV19	TRBJ2-7	15	CASSDKGTRIYEQYF
TRBV5-4	TRBJ2-7	16	CASSPGRSGPRYEQYF
TRBV20-1	TRBJ1-1	13	CSARDIGDTEAFF
TRBV7-9	TRBJ1-2	15	CASSPHIDRYYGYTF
TRBV10-3	TRBJ2-7	13	CAISEGRSGEQYF
TRBV30	TRBJ1-2	15	CAWSGGGVRNYGYTF
TRBV7-2	TRBJ1-1	13	CASGKELNTEAFF
TRBV24-1	TRBJ2-1	14	CATSDRSSYNEQFF
TRBV6-5	TRBJ2-7	15	CASSPVRTATYEQYF
TRBV7-2	TRBJ1-2	15	CASSPTQGFGYGYTF
TRBV6-6	TRBJ2-1	16	CASSYSQATSGNEQFF
TRBV5-1	TRBJ2-7	15	CASSLVLGGDYEQYF
TRBV6-1	TRBJ2-5	15	CASSELSALRETQYF
TRBV20-1	-	13	CSASLGADNEQFF
TRBV14	-	17	CASSQDLRAGGYNEQFF
TRBV4-3	TRBJ2-2	13	CASRTLNTGELFF
TRBV3-1	TRBJ2-5	14	CASSHVDPGETQYF
TRBV3-1	TRBJ1-1	12	CASSHDRYEAFF
TRBV3-1	TRBJ2-5	17	CASSQVLRAGGPETQYF
TRBV7-2	TRBJ2-5	13	CASSLGYQETQYF
TRBV15	TRBJ2-1	17	CATSRGVGAGGYNEQFF
TRBV20-1	TRBJ1-2	12	CSASIDPYGYTF
TRBV20-1	TRBJ1-4	16	CSASLFTGPTNEKLFF
TRBV7-2	TRBJ1-2	16	CASSSRGSGGGYGYTF
TRBV9	TRBJ2-7	15	CASSVGTSGVYEQYF
TRBV6-5	TRBJ1-4	15	CASRRQGGTTEKLFF
TRBV2	TRBJ2-7	14	CASSRFTGTDEQYF
TRBV3-1	TRBJ2-1	12	CASSALGNEQFF
TRBV7-8	TRBJ1-4	15	CASSHRGAGPGKLFF
TRBV5-1	-	15	CASSSGGADIHEQFF
TRBV5-1	TRBJ2-3	17	CASSLTTSPSSTDTQYF
TRBV12-3/TRBV12-4	TRBJ2-3	15	CASSFSSDITDTQYF
TRBV6-2/TRBV6-3	TRBJ1-6	16	CASSYGGPVTASPLHF
TRBV7-3	TRBJ1-1	15	CASGLNRIPNTEAFF